This T cell receptor (beta chain) was sequenced in a study of blood T cell repertoires in COVID-19. Data came from immunoSEQ multiplex PCR; TCRdb stores just in-frame clones and leaves some out. The repertoire has about 350,000 clones, about 89% of them found once; the top ten carry roughly 6.3%. This clone has a handful of counts. Enrolled during active infection, Seattle patients were then followed longitudinally. The CDR3 sequence is 14 residues long. CDR1 is SQVTM and CDR2 is ANQGSEA in the germline V gene. V lost 5 bases to trimming and J lost 0 bases, with 11 bases between them. The sequence was collected from a woman aged 45-59 years with COVID-19, enrolled during active disease. V usage is TRBV29-1 and J usage is TRBJ1-3; possible D gene TRBD1, 6 bases. What was sequenced was peripheral blood. The CDR3 loop reads CSVSGDSSGNTIYF. CDR3 nucleotide sequence: TGCAGCGTTTCAGGGGATTCCTCTGGAAACACCATATATTTT.